This record looks at one T cell receptor beta chain sequence and its context. What it recognizes is unknown. This CDR3 spans 14 amino acids. The germline CDR1 and CDR2 sequences are LNHNV and YYDKDF (reference sequence). This sample is drawn from a study of T cells expressing NK-cell markers. In the study overall: It was sorted CD3+CD56-NKG2C+, CD3+CD56+NKG2C- and CD3+CD56+NKG2C+ T cells that provided the TCR beta repertoires. There were seven HCMV-seropositive donors and one seronegative donor among the eight sequenced. Study-wide results and caveats: For about six donors, the dominant NKG2C+ clonotypes made up about 1.0-7.0% of their CD8+ T cells.

It was by 5'RACE template switching with UMIs that TCR beta cDNA was made. TCRdb re-called the 5' RACE reads and gives one entry per CDR3 protein, without DNA. The sample table includes 550,000 to 600,000 distinct CDR3 sequences. The clonotype was recovered from a man aged 18 to 30 in good health. The chain carries TRBV15 and TRBJ2-3; the D call of TRBD1 rests on TCRdb alone, since no DNA is present to check it. Material: blood T cells: a sorted CD56 or NKG2C T cell subset, CD4+ or CD8+ T cells, or bulk PBMC T cells (not recorded which). The CDR3 region is CATSREVGVDTQYF. Complete variable domain (other parts from reference TRBV15 and TRBJ2-3): DAMVIQNPRYQVTQFGKPVTLSCSQTLNHNVMYWYQQKSSQAPKLLFHYYDKDFNNEADTPDNFQSRRPNTSFCFLDIRSPGLGDTAMYLCATSREVGVDTQYFGPGTRLTVL.